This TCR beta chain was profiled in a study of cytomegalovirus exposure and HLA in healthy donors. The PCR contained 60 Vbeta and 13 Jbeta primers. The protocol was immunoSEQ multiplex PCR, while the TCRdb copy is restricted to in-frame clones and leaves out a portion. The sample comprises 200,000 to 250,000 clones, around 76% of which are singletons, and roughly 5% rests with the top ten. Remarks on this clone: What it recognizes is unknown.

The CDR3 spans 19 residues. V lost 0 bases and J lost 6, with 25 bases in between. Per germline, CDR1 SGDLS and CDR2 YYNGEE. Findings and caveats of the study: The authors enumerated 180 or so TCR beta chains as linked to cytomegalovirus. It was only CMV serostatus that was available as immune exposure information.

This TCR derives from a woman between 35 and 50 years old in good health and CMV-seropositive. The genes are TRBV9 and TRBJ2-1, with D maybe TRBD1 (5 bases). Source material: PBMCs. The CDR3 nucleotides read TGTGCCAGCAGCGTAGTTCCGGATGTGTGGAGACCAAGGGGCAATGAGCAGTTCTTC. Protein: CASSVVPDVWRPRGNEQFF.